Detailed here is one TCR beta chain. This sample is part of a study of T cell responses to AZD1222 COVID-19 vaccine. Germline V gene data show CDR1 as SGHNT and CDR2 as YYREEE (reference sequence). The ends were cut back, 3 bases at V and 7 bases at J, with 16 bases in the middle. CDR3 size: 15 residues. TCRdb keeps only in-frame clones here, not all; method: immunoSEQ multiplex PCR. The table records over 85,000 clones, 85% to 90% of them present only once. The sample consisted of peripheral blood, taken on day 0 of AZD1222 vaccination. The receptor comes from an adult in good health. The chain recombines TRBV5-4 with TRBJ1-4; the D gene is possibly TRBD1 (6 bases). The CDR3 DNA follows: TGTGCCAGCAGCTCCGAAGGGGGAAAAAGTGAAAAACTGTTTTTT. Translated, it gives CASSSEGGKSEKLFF.